Following are 32 T cell receptor beta chains from one sample sequenced in a study of cytomegalovirus exposure and HLA in healthy donors. The table came from immunoSEQ multiplex PCR; TCRdb's copy has only in-frame clones and leaves some out. This table has some 140,000 clones, approximately 92% appearing once. The sequencing input was PBMCs. Receptors were obtained from a woman aged 18-30 years in good health and CMV-seropositive.

The CDR3 here is CASSLSYNSPLHF. CDR3 bases: TGTGCCAGCAGCCTCTCCTATAATTCACCCCTCCACTTT. The chain combines TRBV6-5 with TRBJ1-6, with no clear D. Germline CDR1 is MNHEY and CDR2 is SVGAGI. CDR3 length equals 13 residues. V shed 6 bases and J shed 0 bases, with 3 bases lying between them.

The CDR3 loop reads CASSQQGTGELFF. The CDR3 DNA reads as TGTGCCAGCAGCCAACAGGGAACCGGGGAGCTGTTTTTT. V usage is TRBV7-9 and J usage is TRBJ2-2, with D possibly matching TRBD1 (6 bases). Per germline, CDR1 SEHNR and CDR2 FQNEAQ (reference sequence). The CDR3 runs to 13 residues. The V and J ends lost 5 bases and 5 bases respectively, with 9 bases between them.

The rearrangement joins TRBV27 to TRBJ1-2; 12 bases line up with TRBD1. The J segment lost 8 bases and the V segment lost 2 bases, leaving 12 bases of the junction unmatched. Germline V gene data show CDR1 as MNHEY and CDR2 as SMNVEV (reference sequence). There are 17 residues in the CDR3. The CDR3 DNA reads TGTGCCAGCAGTTTAGCCTCCGGGACAGGGGGCCCTGTGGGCTACACCTTC. Residues: CASSLASGTGGPVGYTF.

The chain carries TRBV15 and TRBJ2-2; 9 positions agree with TRBD1. Germline values: CDR1 LNHNV, CDR2 YYDKDF (reference sequence). This CDR3 comprises 16 residues. V lost 0 bases, J lost 7 bases, and 6 bases stayed unmatched. CDR3 region: CATSREQGAHGGELFF. For the CDR3, the DNA is TGTGCCACCAGCAGAGAACAGGGGGCTCATGGCGGGGAGCTGTTTTTT.

V gene TRBV7-9 combines with J gene TRBJ1-2; D might be TRBD1 (5 bases). From germline, CDR1 is SEHNR and CDR2 FQNEAQ (reference sequence). V gave up 3 bases and J gave up 6 bases, with 11 bases separating them. The CDR3 is made up of 13 amino acids. The CDR3 DNA follows: TGTGCCAGCAGCTTGGGAGGGGTGGATGGCTACACCTTC. Its translation is CASSLGGVDGYTF.

This chain joins TRBV5-4 and TRBJ1-1; D call uncertain. There are 15 residues in the CDR3. Per germline, CDR1 SGHNT and CDR2 YYREEE (reference sequence). Trimming stripped 0 bases from V and 0 bases from J, with 9 bases between. This CDR3 reads CASSLGASMNTEAFF. CDR3 DNA sequence: TGTGCCAGCAGCTTGGGGGCGTCAATGAACACTGAAGCTTTCTTT.

The genes are TRBV27 and TRBJ1-2; 7 bases fit TRBD1. The length of the CDR3 is 12 residues. V lost 6 bases to trimming and J lost 8 bases; unmatched junction nucleotides: 6. Germline V lookup: CDR1 MNHEY, CDR2 SMNVEV (reference sequence). CDR3 DNA: TGTGCCAGCAGAGCGACAGGGAGGGGCTACACCTTC. The encoded protein is CASRATGRGYTF.

The chain carries TRBV6-5 and TRBJ1-6, with D unresolved. Trimming pared 5 bases from V and 10 bases from J, leaving 15 bases between. The CDR3 extends over 14 amino acids. CDR1 and CDR2 (germline): MNHEY, SVGAGI. The chain's CDR3 is CASSREGSVSPLHF. CDR3 sequence (DNA): TGTGCCAGCAGTAGAGAGGGTTCGGTATCACCCCTCCACTTT.

This sequence joins TRBV30 and TRBJ1-3, with D perhaps TRBD1 (5 bases). The CDR3 sequence is 14 residues long. Trimming cost V 2 bases and J 1 base, with 9 bases left between them. CDR1 is GTSNPN and CDR2 is SVGIG in the germline V gene (reference sequence). CDR3 DNA sequence: TGTGCCTGGAGTCTGGGGGGTTCTGGAAACACCATATATTTT. Its translation: CAWSLGGSGNTIYF.

In DNA form, the CDR3 reads TGTGCCAGCAGCCCACAGGGGGCGCGGACTGAAGCTTTCTTT. This encodes CASSPQGARTEAFF. The rearrangement links TRBV7-3 to TRBJ1-1, with 9 nucleotides matching TRBD1. CDR3 length: 14 amino acids. Germline loops: CDR1 SGHTA, CDR2 FQGTGA. V was pared by 5 bases and J by 5 bases, with 6 bases of the junction left unmatched.

V gene TRBV13 combines with J gene TRBJ1-1; no firm D call. Germline CDR1 and CDR2: PRHDT and FYEKMQ (reference sequence). Between the trimmed V and J ends, which lost 1 base and 6 bases, there was a span of 12 bases. The CDR3 runs to 14 residues. The CDR3 spells CASSLETMGAEAFF. CDR3 DNA sequence: TGTGCCAGCAGCTTAGAAACTATGGGAGCTGAAGCTTTCTTT. The variable domain in full, completed from reference TRBV13 and TRBJ1-1, reads AAGVIQSPRHLIKEKRETATLKCYPIPRHDTVYWYQQGPGQDPQFLISFYEKMQSDKGSIPDRFSAQQFSDYHSELNMSSLELGDSALYFCASSLETMGAEAFFGQGTRLTVV.

This clone is a singleton in its sample. J is TRBJ1-2 and V is TRBV2; D is undetermined. Germline CDR1 reads SNHLY; CDR2 reads FYNNEI. This CDR3 has 13 amino acids. The germline V and J ends were trimmed by 2 bases and 5 bases, with 9 bases remaining between them. For the CDR3, the DNA is TGTGCCAGCAGTGAACTCGCTAGTTATGGCTACACCTTC. This encodes CASSELASYGYTF.

The chain couples TRBV2 to TRBJ2-7; D not certain. The CDR3 is made up of 12 amino acids. Germline V gene data show CDR1 as SNHLY and CDR2 as FYNNEI. Trimming took 7 bases from V and 0 from J, leaving 7 bases between them. This CDR3 reads CASKSISYEQYF. In nucleotides, the CDR3 is TGTGCCAGCAAAAGCATCTCCTACGAGCAGTACTTC. The variable domain in full, completed from reference TRBV2 and TRBJ2-7, reads EPEVTQTPSHQVTQMGQEVILRCVPISNHLYFYWYRQILGQKVEFLVSFYNNEISEKSEIFDDQFSVERPDGSNFTLKIRSTKLEDSAMYFCASKSISYEQYFGPGTRLTVT.

V is TRBV13 and J is TRBJ2-7, with 16 bases that match TRBD2. V lost 4 bases to trimming and J lost 2 bases; unmatched junction nucleotides: 5. Germline V gives CDR1 PRHDT, CDR2 FYEKMQ (reference sequence). This CDR3 spans 17 amino acids. The CDR3 is CASSYGTSGGGTYEQYF. Written as DNA, the CDR3 is TGTGCCAGCAGCTACGGGACTAGCGGGGGGGGAACCTACGAGCAGTACTTC.

The chain is built from TRBV5-6 and TRBJ2-2; 14 bases are a match to TRBD2. CDR1 and CDR2 from the germline V gene are SGHDT and YYEEEE. This CDR3 comprises 16 residues. J gave up 6 bases and V 4 bases, and 5 bases lay outside the gene matches. CDR3 in DNA: TGTGCCAGCAGCCAGAGACTAGCGGGGGGGCCCGGGGAGCTGTTTTTT. This translates into CASSQRLAGGPGELFF. Looking up the rest from reference TRBV5-6 and TRBJ2-2 gives the full variable domain: DAGVTQSPTHLIKTRGQQVTLRCSPKSGHDTVSWYQQALGQGPQFIFQYYEEEERQRGNFPDRFSGHQFPNYSSELNVNALLLGDSALYLCASSQRLAGGPGELFFGEGSRLTVL.

The J gene is TRBJ2-2, the V gene TRBV6-4; 11 bases align to TRBD2. Looked up from germline, CDR1 is MRHNA and CDR2 is SNTAGT. This CDR3 comprises 16 residues. J was trimmed by 5 bases and V by 4 bases; bases with no gene match: 6. CDR3 amino acids: CASSASGLAGTGELFF. CDR3 nucleotides: TGTGCCAGCAGTGCTTCAGGACTAGCGGGTACCGGGGAGCTGTTTTTT.

The chain combines TRBV7-9 with TRBJ2-5, with 8 bases lining up with TRBD2. Germline CDR1 reads SEHNR; CDR2 reads FQNEAQ (reference sequence). The CDR3 sequence is 18 residues long. J gave up 2 bases and V 1 base, and 12 bases lay outside the gene matches. The CDR3: CASSLGFGGGLSQETQYF. For the CDR3, the DNA is TGTGCCAGCAGCTTAGGCTTCGGGGGGGGACTGAGTCAAGAGACCCAGTACTTC. The variable domain in full, completed from reference TRBV7-9 and TRBJ2-5, reads DTGVSQNPRHKITKRGQNVTFRCDPISEHNRLYWYRQTLGQGPEFLTYFQNEAQLEKSRLLSDRFSAERPKGSFSTLEIQRTEQGDSAMYLCASSLGFGGGLSQETQYFGPGTRLLVL.

The genes are TRBV19 and TRBJ1-5; a weak D match, TRBD1 (5 bases). V was shortened by 10 bases and J by 0 bases, with 10 bases between the two germline ends. This CDR3 comprises 13 residues. CDR1 and CDR2 from the germline V gene are LNHDA and SQIVND (reference sequence). CDR3 DNA sequence: TGTGCCACTTCAGGGCATAGCAATCAGCCCCAGCATTTT. Protein: CATSGHSNQPQHF.

The chain carries TRBV29-1 and TRBJ2-7; D perhaps matches TRBD1 (5 bases). The CDR3 is 13 residues long. Between the trimmed V and J ends, which lost 4 bases and 3 bases, there was a span of 13 bases. Germline lookup yields CDR1 SQVTM and CDR2 ANQGSEA. CDR3 sequence: CSVVDGRVYEQYF. In nucleotides, the CDR3 is TGCAGCGTTGTAGACGGCAGGGTCTACGAGCAGTACTTC.

V gene TRBV11-2 combines with J gene TRBJ2-7; tentative D call: TRBD2 (5 bases). The CDR3 runs to 14 residues. CDR1 is SGHAT and CDR2 is FQNNGV in the germline V gene. With 1 base removed from V and 1 base from J, the gap between germline ends came to 8 bases. CDR3 nucleotides: TGTGCCAGCAGCTTAGCTACGGGGTCCTACGAGCAGTACTTC. Amino acid sequence: CASSLATGSYEQYF.

The gene calls are TRBV28 and TRBJ1-2; 8 positions match TRBD1. The germline V gene has CDR1 MDHEN and CDR2 SYDVKM. This CDR3 is 12 amino acids long. Germline trimming cut 8 bases from V and 4 bases from J; bases unmatched to any gene: 3. The CDR3 DNA reads TGTGCCAGCTTTGACAGGGGCTATGGCTACACCTTC. Protein sequence: CASFDRGYGYTF.

The chain employs TRBV4-1 and TRBJ2-1; D possibly corresponds to TRBD1 (6 bases). Trimming removed 0 bases at V and 7 bases at J, with 22 bases between. CDR1 and CDR2 (germline): MGHRA, YSYEKL. The CDR3 covers 18 residues. CDR3 DNA sequence: TGCGCCAGCAGCCAAGATGGGGGCGGGCAGGGGTTGAAGAATGAGCAGTTCTTC. It specifies CASSQDGGGQGLKNEQFF.

CDR3 DNA: TGTGCCAGCAGCTTGGTGACACGGGCGGGAGAGACCCAGTACTTC. Its translation: CASSLVTRAGETQYF. The chain couples TRBV5-6 to TRBJ2-5, with a weak D call TRBD2 (5 bases). Between the trimmed V and J ends, which lost 0 bases and 4 bases, there was a span of 13 bases. The CDR3 spans 15 residues. Per germline, CDR1 SGHDT and CDR2 YYEEEE.

This clone was detected only once. This chain connects TRBV19 to TRBJ1-1; no firm D call. Germline-derived CDR1 and CDR2 are LNHDA and SQIVND (reference sequence). Trimming took off 2 bases at V and 0 bases at J, with 10 bases between the two ends. The CDR3 has 15 residues. This CDR3 reads CASSISPVMNTEAFF. DNA for the CDR3: TGTGCCAGTAGTATATCGCCGGTCATGAACACTGAAGCTTTCTTT.

The chain has TRBV9 and TRBJ1-3, with 12 positions matching TRBD1. This CDR3 spans 19 amino acids. Germline assignment: CDR1 SGDLS and CDR2 YYNGEE. V dropped 1 base and J dropped 0; count of bases not matched to a gene: 8. In nucleotides, the CDR3 is TGTGCCAGCAGCGTAACCGGGACAGGGGGCGCTGACTCTGGAAACACCATATATTTT. It is translated as CASSVTGTGGADSGNTIYF.

The genes are TRBV6-6 and TRBJ1-1, with no clear D. V was clipped by 6 bases and J by 1 base, with 9 bases between them. The CDR3 has 13 residues. Germline V gene lookup returns CDR1 MNHNY and CDR2 SVGAGI (reference sequence). This chain's CDR3 is CASRPSENTEAFF. CDR3 bases: TGTGCCAGCAGGCCTAGTGAGAACACTGAAGCTTTCTTT.

The chain combines TRBV27 with TRBJ1-2; D may be TRBD1 (6 bases). Looked up from germline, CDR1 is MNHEY and CDR2 is SMNVEV (reference sequence). The CDR3 runs to 17 residues. V shed 2 bases and J shed 1 base, with 17 bases lying between them. The CDR3 sequence: CASSLGGDPSFNYGYTF. The CDR3 nucleotides read TGTGCCAGCAGTTTAGGGGGCGACCCGAGCTTTAACTATGGCTACACCTTC.

The chain has TRBV5-1 and TRBJ1-2; maybe TRBD1 (6 bases). Between the trimmed V and J ends, which lost 0 bases and 0 bases, there was a span of 21 bases. Germline CDR1 reads SGHRS; CDR2 reads YFSETQ. This CDR3 region has 19 residues. The CDR3 DNA is TGCGCCAGCAGCTTGGGGCACAGTGGGGTTAGGGGGACTAACTATGGCTACACCTTC. It translates to CASSLGHSGVRGTNYGYTF.

The V gene is TRBV7-9, the J gene TRBJ2-3; TRBD1 might be the D (5 bases). V was shortened by 8 bases and J by 2 bases, with 8 bases between the two germline ends. In germline, CDR1 is SEHNR, CDR2 FQNEAQ (reference sequence). This CDR3 spans 12 amino acids. The CDR3 is CASPGATDTQYF. Written as DNA, the CDR3 is TGTGCCAGCCCTGGGGCCACAGATACGCAGTATTTT.

This rearrangement joins TRBV28 to TRBJ2-1; D is possibly TRBD2 (6 bases). CDR3 size: 15 residues. V was cut by 6 bases and J by 0 bases, with 12 bases left in between. CDR1 and CDR2 from the germline V gene are MDHEN and SYDVKM. This CDR3 reads CASRPSGGSYNEQFF. Written as DNA, the CDR3 is TGTGCCAGCAGACCGTCCGGGGGCTCCTACAATGAGCAGTTCTTC.

The chain uses TRBV5-1 and TRBJ1-4; D gene uncertain. The CDR3 runs to 16 residues. Germline CDR1 is SGHRS and CDR2 is YFSETQ. The V end lost 0 bases, the J end lost 0 bases, and 9 bases lay between the germline ends. The CDR3 bases are TGCGCCAGCAGCTTGGGTCTTGGCTCAACTAATGAAAAACTGTTTTTT. Protein sequence: CASSLGLGSTNEKLFF. Full variable domain (outside the CDR3, taken from reference TRBV5-1 and TRBJ1-4): KAGVTQTPRYLIKTRGQQVTLSCSPISGHRSVSWYQQTPGQGLQFLFEYFSETQRNKGNFPGRFSGRQFSNSRSEMNVSTLELGDSALYLCASSLGLGSTNEKLFFGSGTQLSVL.

This clone appeared once. This chain connects TRBV6-5 to TRBJ1-1; 10 nucleotides line up with TRBD1. Germline trimming cut 6 bases from V and 1 base from J; bases unmatched to any gene: 5. CDR3 length: 15 amino acids. Germline V gene data show CDR1 as MNHEY and CDR2 as SVGAGI. The CDR3 coding sequence is TGTGCCAGCAGCTCGACAGGGGGCAGGAACACTGAAGCTTTCTTT. This translates into CASSSTGGRNTEAFF.